This T cell receptor beta chain appears in the sequencing data of a study of T cell changes during pregnancy in multiple sclerosis. The assay was immunoSEQ multiplex PCR, and TCRdb's table has in-frame clones only and misses some. The data hold about 100,000 clones, with almost 95% observed a single time. CDR1 is MNHEY and CDR2 is SMNVEV in the germline V gene (reference sequence). The V segment lost 6 bases and the J segment 4 bases; nucleotides outside the gene matches: 7. The CDR3 contains 14 residues. Sequencing used peripheral blood, obtained in the first trimester of pregnancy. This clonotype was obtained from a female donor with multiple sclerosis, enrolled in a pregnancy study. This chain links TRBV27 with TRBJ2-3, with TRBD1 matching over 7 bases. As DNA, the CDR3 is TGTGCCAGCAGCTCAAGGGGGCGCCCAGATACGCAGTATTTT. This codes for CASSSRGRPDTQYF.